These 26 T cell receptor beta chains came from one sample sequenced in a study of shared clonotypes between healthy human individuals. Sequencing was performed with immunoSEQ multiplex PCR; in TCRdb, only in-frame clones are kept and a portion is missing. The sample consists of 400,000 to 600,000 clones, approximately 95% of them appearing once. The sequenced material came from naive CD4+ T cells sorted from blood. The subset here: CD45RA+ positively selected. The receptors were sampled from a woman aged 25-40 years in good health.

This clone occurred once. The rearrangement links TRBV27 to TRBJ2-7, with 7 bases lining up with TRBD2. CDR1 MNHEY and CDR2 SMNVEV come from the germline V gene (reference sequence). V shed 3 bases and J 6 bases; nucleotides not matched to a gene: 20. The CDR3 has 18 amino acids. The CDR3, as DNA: TGTGCCAGCAGTTTTTCTGTCAGGGTCGGCGGGAGCTTCTCCGAGCAGTACTTC. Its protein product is CASSFSVRVGGSFSEQYF.

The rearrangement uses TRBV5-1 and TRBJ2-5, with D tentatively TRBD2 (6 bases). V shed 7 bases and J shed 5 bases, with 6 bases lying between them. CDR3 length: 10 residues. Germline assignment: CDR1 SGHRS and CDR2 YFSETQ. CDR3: CASAGETQYF. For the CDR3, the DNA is TGCGCCAGCGCGGGGGAGACCCAGTACTTC.

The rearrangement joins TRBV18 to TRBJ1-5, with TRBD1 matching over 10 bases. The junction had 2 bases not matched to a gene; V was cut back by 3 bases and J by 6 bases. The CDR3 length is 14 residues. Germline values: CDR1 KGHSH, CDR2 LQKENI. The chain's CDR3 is CASSPGQGRQPQHF. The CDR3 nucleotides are TGTGCCAGCTCACCGGGACAGGGGCGTCAGCCCCAGCATTTT.

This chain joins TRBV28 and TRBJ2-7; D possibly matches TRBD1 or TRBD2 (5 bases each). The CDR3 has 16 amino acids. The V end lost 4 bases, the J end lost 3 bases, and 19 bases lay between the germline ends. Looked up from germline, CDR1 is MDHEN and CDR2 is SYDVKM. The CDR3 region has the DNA TGTGCCAGCAGTTCTTTTCCCGGGACGGGGAACTACGAGCAGTACTTC. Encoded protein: CASSSFPGTGNYEQYF. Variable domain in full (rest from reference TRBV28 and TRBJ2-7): DVKVTQSSRYLVKRTGEKVFLECVQDMDHENMFWYRQDPGLGLRLIYFSYDVKMKEKGDIPEGYSVSREKKERFSLILESASTNQTSMYLCASSSFPGTGNYEQYFGPGTRLTVT.

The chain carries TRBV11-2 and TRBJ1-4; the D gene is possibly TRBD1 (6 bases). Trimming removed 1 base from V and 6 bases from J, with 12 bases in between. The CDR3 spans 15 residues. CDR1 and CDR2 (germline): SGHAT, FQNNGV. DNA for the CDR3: TGTGCCAGCAGCTTAGCACAGGGAGGGGATGAAAAACTGTTTTTT. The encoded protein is CASSLAQGGDEKLFF.

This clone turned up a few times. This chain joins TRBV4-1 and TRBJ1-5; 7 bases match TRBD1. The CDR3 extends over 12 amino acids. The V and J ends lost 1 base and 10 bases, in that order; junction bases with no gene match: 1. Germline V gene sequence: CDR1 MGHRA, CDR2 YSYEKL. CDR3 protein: CASSQGQGPQHF. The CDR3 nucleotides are TGCGCCAGCAGCCAAGGACAGGGCCCCCAGCATTTT.

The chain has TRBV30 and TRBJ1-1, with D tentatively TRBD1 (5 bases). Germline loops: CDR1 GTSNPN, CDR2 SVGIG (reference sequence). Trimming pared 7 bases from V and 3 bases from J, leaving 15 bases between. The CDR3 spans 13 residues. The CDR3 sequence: CAFVGPEDTEAFF. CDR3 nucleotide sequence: TGTGCCTTTGTGGGACCCGAGGACACTGAAGCTTTCTTT.

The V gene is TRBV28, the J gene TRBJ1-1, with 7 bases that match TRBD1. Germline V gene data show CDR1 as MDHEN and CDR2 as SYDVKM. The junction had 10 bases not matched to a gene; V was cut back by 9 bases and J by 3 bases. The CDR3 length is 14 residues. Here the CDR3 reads CASGRGQWDTEAFF. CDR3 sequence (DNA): TGTGCCAGTGGGAGGGGGCAATGGGACACTGAAGCTTTCTTT.

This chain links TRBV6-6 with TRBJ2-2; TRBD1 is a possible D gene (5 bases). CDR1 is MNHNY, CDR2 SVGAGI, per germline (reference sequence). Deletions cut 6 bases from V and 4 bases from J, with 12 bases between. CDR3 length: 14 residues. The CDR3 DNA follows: TGTGCCAGCAGCCCTACAGGACCCACCGGGGAGCTGTTTTTT. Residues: CASSPTGPTGELFF.

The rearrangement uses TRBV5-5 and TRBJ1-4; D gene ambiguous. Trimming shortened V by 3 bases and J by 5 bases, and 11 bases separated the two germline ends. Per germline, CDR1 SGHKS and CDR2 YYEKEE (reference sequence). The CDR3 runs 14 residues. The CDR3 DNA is TGTGCCAGCAGCTCAGCTTCAGTCAATGAAAAACTGTTTTTT. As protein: CASSSASVNEKLFF.

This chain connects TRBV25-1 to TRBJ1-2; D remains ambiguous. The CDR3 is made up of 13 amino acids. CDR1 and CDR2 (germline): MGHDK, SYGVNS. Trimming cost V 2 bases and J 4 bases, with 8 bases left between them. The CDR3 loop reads CASSEGAPYGYTF. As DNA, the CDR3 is TGTGCCAGCAGTGAAGGAGCTCCCTATGGCTACACCTTC.

CDR3 in DNA: TGCGCCAGCAGCCAAGATCTTTCGGGACTTAGCACAGATACGCAGTATTTT. This codes for CASSQDLSGLSTDTQYF. The gene calls are TRBV4-1 and TRBJ2-3, with TRBD2 as a possible D gene (6 bases). V was trimmed by 0 bases and J by 0 bases, leaving 13 bases between them. Germline V lookup: CDR1 MGHRA, CDR2 YSYEKL. The CDR3 is 17 amino acids.

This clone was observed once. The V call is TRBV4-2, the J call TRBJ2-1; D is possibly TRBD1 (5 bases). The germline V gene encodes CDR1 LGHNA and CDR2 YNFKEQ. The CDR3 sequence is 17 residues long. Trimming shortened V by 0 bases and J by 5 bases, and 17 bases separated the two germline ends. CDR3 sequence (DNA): TGTGCCAGCAGCCAAGATCTAGGGGTTCGGGCAGACAATGAGCAGTTCTTC. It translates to CASSQDLGVRADNEQFF.

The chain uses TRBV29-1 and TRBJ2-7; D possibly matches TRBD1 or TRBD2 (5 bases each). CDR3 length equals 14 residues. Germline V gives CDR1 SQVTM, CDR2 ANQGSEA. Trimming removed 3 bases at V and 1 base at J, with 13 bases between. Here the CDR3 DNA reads TGCAGCGTTGAGGCCGGGGCAGCGTCCTACGAGCAGTACTTC. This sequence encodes CSVEAGAASYEQYF.

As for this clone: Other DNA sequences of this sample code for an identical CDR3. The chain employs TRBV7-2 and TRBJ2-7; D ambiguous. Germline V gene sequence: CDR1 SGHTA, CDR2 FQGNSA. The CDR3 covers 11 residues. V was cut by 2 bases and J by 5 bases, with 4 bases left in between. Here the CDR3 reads CASSLYNEQYF. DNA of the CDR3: TGTGCCAGCAGCTTATATAACGAGCAGTACTTC.

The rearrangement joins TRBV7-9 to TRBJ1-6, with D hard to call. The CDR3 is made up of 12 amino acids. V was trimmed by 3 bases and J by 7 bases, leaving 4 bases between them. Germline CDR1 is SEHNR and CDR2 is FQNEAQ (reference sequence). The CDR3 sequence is CASSFGNSPLHF. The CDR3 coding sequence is TGTGCCAGCAGCTTTGGGAATTCACCCCTCCACTTT.

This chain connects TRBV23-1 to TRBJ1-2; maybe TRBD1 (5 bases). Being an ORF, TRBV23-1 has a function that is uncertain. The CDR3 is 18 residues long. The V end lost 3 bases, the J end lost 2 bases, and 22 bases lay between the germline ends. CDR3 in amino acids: CASSHHAGIREMNYGYTF. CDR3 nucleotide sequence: TGCGCCAGCAGTCATCATGCGGGGATCAGGGAGATGAACTATGGCTACACCTTC.

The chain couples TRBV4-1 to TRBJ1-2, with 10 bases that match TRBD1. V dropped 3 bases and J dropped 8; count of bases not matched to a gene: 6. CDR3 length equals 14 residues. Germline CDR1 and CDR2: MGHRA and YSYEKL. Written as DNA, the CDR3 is TGCGCCAGCAGCCAGCCGGGACAGGGGTTCGGCTACACCTTC. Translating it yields CASSQPGQGFGYTF.

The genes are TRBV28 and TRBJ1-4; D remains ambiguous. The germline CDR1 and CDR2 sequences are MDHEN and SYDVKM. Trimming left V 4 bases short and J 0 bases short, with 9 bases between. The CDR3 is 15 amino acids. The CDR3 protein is CASSSWGATNEKLFF. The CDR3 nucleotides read TGTGCCAGCAGTTCATGGGGTGCAACTAATGAAAAACTGTTTTTT.

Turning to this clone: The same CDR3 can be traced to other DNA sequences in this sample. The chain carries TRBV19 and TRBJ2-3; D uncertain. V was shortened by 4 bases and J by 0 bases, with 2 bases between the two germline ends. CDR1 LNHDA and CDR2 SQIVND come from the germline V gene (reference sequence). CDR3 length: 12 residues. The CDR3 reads CASSTSTDTQYF. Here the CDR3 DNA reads TGTGCCAGTAGTACCAGCACAGATACGCAGTATTTT.

CDR3 bases: TGTGCCAGCATTCCACAACGAGCGGGAGGGCCCTCCAATGAGCAGTTCTTC. Its protein product is CASIPQRAGGPSNEQFF. This sequence joins TRBV27 and TRBJ2-1, with TRBD2 matching over 10 bases. V gave up 7 bases and J gave up 6 bases; unmatched junction bases: 15. Germline values: CDR1 MNHEY, CDR2 SMNVEV (reference sequence). The CDR3 extends over 17 amino acids.

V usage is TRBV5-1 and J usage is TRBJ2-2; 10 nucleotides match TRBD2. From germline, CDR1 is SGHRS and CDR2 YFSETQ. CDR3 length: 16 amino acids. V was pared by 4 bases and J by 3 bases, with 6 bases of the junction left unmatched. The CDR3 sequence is CASSLRTSGDTGELFF. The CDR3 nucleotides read TGCGCCAGCAGCCTACGGACTAGCGGAGACACCGGGGAGCTGTTTTTT.

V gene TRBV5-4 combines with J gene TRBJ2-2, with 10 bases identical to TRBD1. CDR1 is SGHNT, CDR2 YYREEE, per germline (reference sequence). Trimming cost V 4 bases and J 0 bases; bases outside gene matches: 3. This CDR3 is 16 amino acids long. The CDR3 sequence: CASSLDRGPNTGELFF. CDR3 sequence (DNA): TGTGCCAGCAGCCTCGACAGGGGGCCGAACACCGGGGAGCTGTTTTTT.

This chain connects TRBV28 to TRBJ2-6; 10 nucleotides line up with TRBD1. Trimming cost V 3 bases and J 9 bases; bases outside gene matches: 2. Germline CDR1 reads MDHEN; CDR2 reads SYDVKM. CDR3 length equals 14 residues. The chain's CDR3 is CASSLGQGNNVLTF. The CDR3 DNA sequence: TGTGCCAGCAGTTTGGGACAGGGGAACAACGTCCTGACTTTC.

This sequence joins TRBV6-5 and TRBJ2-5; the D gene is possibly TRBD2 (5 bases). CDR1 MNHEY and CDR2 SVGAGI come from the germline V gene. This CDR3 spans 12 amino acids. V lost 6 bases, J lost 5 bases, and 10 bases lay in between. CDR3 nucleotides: TGTGCCAGCAGGTCGACGGGGGAGACCCAGTACTTC. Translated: CASRSTGETQYF.

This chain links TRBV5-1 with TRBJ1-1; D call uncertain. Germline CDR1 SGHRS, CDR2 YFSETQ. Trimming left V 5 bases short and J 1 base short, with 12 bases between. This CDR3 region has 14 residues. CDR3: CASSLRVKNTEAFF. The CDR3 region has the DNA TGCGCCAGCAGTTTAAGGGTTAAGAACACTGAAGCTTTCTTT.